Listed here are 24 T cell receptor beta chains from one sample, sequenced in a study of shared clonotypes between healthy human individuals. Only in-frame clones appear in the TCRdb table, and some are missing; sequencing was by immunoSEQ multiplex PCR. The sample holds 550,000 to 700,000 clones, roughly 72% seen once. The sample was memory CD4+ T cells sorted from blood. Specified subset: CD45RA-negative fraction. Every receptor here comes from a woman in her thirties in good health.

In the case of this clone: The junction shows a germline mismatch at one end, possibly a read error. V gene TRBV7-8 combines with J gene TRBJ2-7; weak D call: TRBD1 (5 bases). The CDR3 covers 11 residues. In germline, CDR1 is SGHVS, CDR2 FQNEAQ. CDR3 bases: TGTGCCAGCAGCTTAGCAGGGGCATTTGGCTTC. Its protein is CASSLAGAFGF.

V and J are TRBV29-1 and TRBJ2-1; 9 nucleotides agree with TRBD2. The CDR3 has 14 amino acids. V shed 1 base, J shed 10 bases, and the junction held 8 bases outside the gene matches. Germline values: CDR1 SQVTM, CDR2 ANQGSEA. DNA of the CDR3: TGCAGCGTTGAAGGACTAGCGGTACCGGGGGAGCAGTTCTTC. This translates into CSVEGLAVPGEQFF.

The chain couples TRBV28 to TRBJ1-1; 7 nucleotides match TRBD1. Germline assignment: CDR1 MDHEN and CDR2 SYDVKM. J was trimmed by 1 base and V by 5 bases; bases with no gene match: 7. There are 15 residues in the CDR3. CDR3 sequence (DNA): TGTGCCAGCAGTAAGTCGGGACAGAGGAACACTGAAGCTTTCTTT. As protein: CASSKSGQRNTEAFF.

The chain employs TRBV28 and TRBJ1-5, with 8 nucleotides matching TRBD1. Germline V CDR1 and CDR2: MDHEN, SYDVKM. V lost 7 bases and J lost 6; bases outside the gene matches: 8. The CDR3 contains 14 residues. CDR3 amino acids: CASIKQGVGQPQHF. The CDR3 coding sequence is TGTGCCAGCATTAAACAGGGGGTAGGTCAGCCCCAGCATTTT.

The rearrangement links TRBV19 to TRBJ2-5; a possible D gene is TRBD2 (5 bases). Trimming removed 4 bases at V and 6 bases at J, with 18 bases between. Germline V gene lookup returns CDR1 LNHDA and CDR2 SQIVND (reference sequence). The CDR3 spans 15 residues. Written as DNA, the CDR3 is TGTGCCAGTAGTACGTACGGAGGTAGTGTAAAGACCCAGTACTTC. Its translation: CASSTYGGSVKTQYF.

The V call is TRBV28, the J call TRBJ2-1; a weak D match, TRBD2 (5 bases). The CDR3 has 14 residues. Germline-derived CDR1 and CDR2 are MDHEN and SYDVKM. Trimming took off 11 bases at V and 0 bases at J, with 14 bases between the two ends. CDR3 nucleotides: TGTGCCTCCTCGTGGGGAGCCTCCTACAATGAGCAGTTCTTC. Translating gives CASSWGASYNEQFF.

V gene TRBV4-1 combines with J gene TRBJ2-3; TRBD2 is a possible D gene (6 bases). Per the germline V gene, CDR1 is MGHRA and CDR2 is YSYEKL. V was shortened by 0 bases and J by 5 bases, with 12 bases between the two germline ends. The CDR3 is 15 amino acids. The CDR3 is CASSQDERALDTQYF. CDR3 DNA: TGCGCCAGCAGCCAAGATGAGCGGGCGCTAGATACGCAGTATTTT.

This clone was detected ten times or more. For the CDR3, the DNA is TGTGCCAGCAGCAAAATGGCTAGCGGGTGCCCGGGGAGGGACAATGAGCAGTTCTTC. It yields the protein CASSKMASGCPGRDNEQFF. V is TRBV21-1 and J is TRBJ2-1; the table's D call TRBD2 went unverified against the DNA. TRBV21-1 is listed as a pseudogene. The CDR3 loop spans 19 amino acids.

J is TRBJ1-4 and V is TRBV6-1, with 7 bases fitting TRBD1. This CDR3 comprises 16 residues. From germline, CDR1 is MNHNS and CDR2 SASEGT. With 0 bases clipped from V and 4 bases from J, the junction kept 5 bases outside the gene matches. The CDR3 reads CASSEARGQNNEKLFF. The DNA for the CDR3 is TGTGCCAGCAGTGAAGCGCGGGGACAGAATAATGAAAAACTGTTTTTT.

This clone was counted many times. V usage is TRBV28 and J usage is TRBJ1-5, with D hard to call. Trimming left V 1 base short and J 3 bases short, with 13 bases between. Per the germline V gene, CDR1 is MDHEN and CDR2 is SYDVKM. The CDR3 spans 16 residues. The CDR3 nucleotides are TGTGCCAGCAGTTTATCTACAAGTGGACTCAATCAGCCCCAGCATTTT. It codes for CASSLSTSGLNQPQHF.

This clone was detected only a few times. The V gene is TRBV6-6, the J gene TRBJ1-3, with unresolved D. Trimming cost V 0 bases and J 4 bases, with 10 bases left between them. There are 15 residues in the CDR3. CDR1 and CDR2 from the germline V gene are MNHNY and SVGAGI (reference sequence). CDR3 nucleotides: TGTGCCAGCAGTTACTCCTCGGAAGAAGGAAACACCATATATTTT. Encoded protein: CASSYSSEEGNTIYF.

The chain uses TRBV23-1 and TRBJ1-5; D unresolved. TRBV23-1 is an ORF, with its function uncertain. The ends were cut back, 0 bases at V and 2 bases at J, with 5 bases in the middle. The CDR3 consists of 14 residues. CDR3 in amino acids: CASSQSGGNQPQHF. Here the CDR3 DNA reads TGCGCCAGCAGTCAATCGGGAGGCAATCAGCCCCAGCATTTT.

The V and J genes are TRBV7-2 and TRBJ1-1; D remains ambiguous. Germline CDR1 SGHTA, CDR2 FQGNSA. V lost 1 base and J lost 1, with 7 bases in between. The CDR3 totals 14 residues. CDR3 nucleotides: TGTGCCAGCAGCTTAGTCTCTGGGAACACTGAAGCTTTCTTT. Protein product: CASSLVSGNTEAFF.

The rearrangement uses TRBV27 and TRBJ1-3; D is undetermined. There are 15 residues in the CDR3. V was clipped by 5 bases and J by 0 bases, with 11 bases between them. Looked up from germline, CDR1 is MNHEY and CDR2 is SMNVEV (reference sequence). CDR3 loop: CASSPTWNSGNTIYF. CDR3 sequence (DNA): TGTGCCAGCAGTCCGACTTGGAACTCTGGAAACACCATATATTTT.

This clone has a handful of counts. The rearrangement joins TRBV6-5 to TRBJ2-1; TRBD1 aligns across 7 bases. This CDR3 is built from 15 residues. Germline-derived CDR1 and CDR2 are MNHEY and SVGAGI. Trimming cost V 6 bases and J 4 bases; bases outside gene matches: 9. The CDR3 here is CASRTGTALYNEQFF. Written as DNA, the CDR3 is TGTGCCAGCAGGACCGGGACAGCCTTATACAATGAGCAGTTCTTC.

The rearrangement links TRBV10-1 to TRBJ1-2, with D perhaps matching TRBD1 (6 bases). The CDR3 has 13 residues. V gave up 2 bases and J gave up 4 bases, with 8 bases separating them. Germline V gene lookup returns CDR1 WNHNN and CDR2 SYGVQD (reference sequence). Here the CDR3 DNA reads TGCGCCAGCAGTGAGGGACAGACCTATGGCTACACCTTC. Amino acid sequence: CASSEGQTYGYTF.

Comment on this clone: The same CDR3 can be traced to other DNA sequences in this sample. This sequence joins TRBV5-1 and TRBJ2-3; D is perhaps TRBD2 (5 bases). Between the trimmed V and J ends, which lost 0 bases and 3 bases, there was a span of 8 bases. Germline CDR1 reads SGHRS; CDR2 reads YFSETQ. The CDR3 is 14 amino acids. The CDR3 loop is CASSLAGETDTQYF. CDR3 bases: TGCGCCAGCAGCTTGGCCGGGGAGACAGATACGCAGTATTTT.

This clone was counted at least ten times. The chain links TRBV6-6 to TRBJ2-1, with 10 bases that match TRBD1. Germline CDR1 MNHNY, CDR2 SVGAGI (reference sequence). With V trimmed by 4 bases and J by 10 bases, 13 bases remained unmatched. The CDR3 runs 16 residues. The CDR3 DNA reads TGTGCCAGCAGTTCCCCCAGGACAGACAGGGGGCAAGAGCAGTTCTTC. Encoded protein: CASSSPRTDRGQEQFF.

This sequence joins TRBV15 and TRBJ2-5; 7 nucleotides agree with TRBD2. From germline, CDR1 is LNHNV and CDR2 YYDKDF (reference sequence). The CDR3 length is 15 residues. V shed 0 bases, J shed 1 base, and the junction held 2 bases outside the gene matches. The CDR3: CATSRDSGGQETQYF. The CDR3 region has the DNA TGTGCCACCAGCAGAGATTCGGGGGGCCAAGAGACCCAGTACTTC.

The chain is built from TRBV15 and TRBJ1-1, with D possibly TRBD1 on 5 matching bases. With 0 bases removed from V and 7 bases from J, the gap between germline ends came to 15 bases. The CDR3 has 15 residues. Germline CDR1 is LNHNV and CDR2 is YYDKDF (reference sequence). The CDR3 reads CATSRDMGIGGEAFF. CDR3 coding DNA: TGTGCCACCAGCAGAGACATGGGGATTGGGGGTGAAGCTTTCTTT. Full variable domain (rest looked up from reference TRBV15 and TRBJ1-1): DAMVIQNPRYQVTQFGKPVTLSCSQTLNHNVMYWYQQKSSQAPKLLFHYYDKDFNNEADTPDNFQSRRPNTSFCFLDIRSPGLGDTAMYLCATSRDMGIGGEAFFGQGTRLTVV.

This clone occurred many times. The CDR3 DNA reads TGTGCCAGCAGCGTAGGTCGTGACAGTGGTGGCTACACCTTC. This codes for CASSVGRDSGGYTF. This chain uses TRBV9 with TRBJ1-2, with TRBD1 as a possible D gene (5 bases). From germline, CDR1 is SGDLS and CDR2 YYNGEE. The ends were cut back, 0 bases at V and 7 bases at J, with 13 bases in the middle. CDR3 length equals 14 residues.

The chain carries TRBV28 and TRBJ1-1; 10 nucleotides align to TRBD1. The CDR3 totals 15 residues. V shed 2 bases and J 6 bases; nucleotides not matched to a gene: 6. The germline V gene encodes CDR1 MDHEN and CDR2 SYDVKM. As DNA, the CDR3 is TGTGCCAGCAGTTTAGGGGTAGGGACAGGGGCTGAAGCTTTCTTT. This gives the protein CASSLGVGTGAEAFF.

V usage is TRBV5-1 and J usage is TRBJ2-2; 7 nucleotides align to TRBD2. This CDR3 has 16 amino acids. From germline, CDR1 is SGHRS and CDR2 YFSETQ. Germline trimming cut 0 bases from V and 8 bases from J; bases unmatched to any gene: 10. The CDR3 DNA reads as TGCGCCAGCAGCTTGGCCCCGGGACTACAACGAGGGGAGCTGTTTTTT. Translation: CASSLAPGLQRGELFF.

This clone occurred a few times. The chain recombines TRBV2 with TRBJ1-3; 9 bases are a match to TRBD1. V shed 7 bases and J 4 bases; nucleotides not matched to a gene: 2. Germline V CDR1 and CDR2: SNHLY, FYNNEI. The CDR3 sequence is 13 residues long. The CDR3 nucleotides read TGTGCCAGCACCGGGACAGGGGGAAACACCATATATTTT. Translated: CASTGTGGNTIYF.